Following are 21 T cell receptor beta chains from one sample sequenced in a study of blood T cell repertoires in COVID-19. Profiling relied on immunoSEQ multiplex PCR, and the TCRdb table lists in-frame clones only, not all of them. The sample lists 250,000 to 350,000 clones, over 75% occurring once. The sample consisted of PBMCs or T cells enriched from blood (not recorded which). The receptor source for this set is a woman in her 30s who had recovered from COVID-19.

V and J are TRBV5-6 and TRBJ2-7; weak D call: TRBD1 (6 bases). Germline V gene lookup returns CDR1 SGHDT and CDR2 YYEEEE. The V end was cut by 4 bases, the J end by 11 bases, with 16 bases between. The CDR3 is made up of 12 amino acids. Here the CDR3 reads CASSGDDRFKYF. Written as DNA, the CDR3 is TGTGCCAGCAGCGGCGATGACAGGTTTAAGTACTTC.

This chain uses TRBV3-1 (or the pseudogene TRBV3-2) with TRBJ2-7, with 13 bases that match TRBD2. V was clipped by 4 bases and J by 7 bases; unmatched bases: 16. The CDR3 consists of 18 residues. Germline-derived CDR1 and CDR2 are LGHDT and YNNKEL (reference sequence). The CDR3 bases are TGTGCCAGCAGCCTTACCGGGACTAGCGGGGCAGCTCCGCGGGAGCAGTACTTC. It is translated as CASSLTGTSGAAPREQYF.

This chain connects TRBV6-5 to TRBJ2-6; perhaps TRBD1 as D (5 bases). This CDR3 is built from 15 residues. Trimming removed 5 bases at V and 3 bases at J, with 11 bases between. Germline V gene data show CDR1 as MNHEY and CDR2 as SVGAGI. CDR3 in DNA: TGTGCCAGCAGTCCCTGGGGCGGTGGGGCCAACGTCCTGACTTTC. Amino acid sequence: CASSPWGGGANVLTF.

The chain carries TRBV28 and TRBJ1-1, with D maybe TRBD1 (6 bases). The CDR3 sequence is 17 residues long. V shed 7 bases and J shed 4 bases, with 25 bases lying between them. Germline CDR1 is MDHEN and CDR2 is SYDVKM. CDR3 coding DNA: TGTGCCAGCATTCAACCGATCTGGGGGCGGGGGTTCACTGAAGCTTTCTTT. Encoded protein: CASIQPIWGRGFTEAFF.

The chain joins TRBV9 to TRBJ1-1; 8 bases are shared with TRBD1. Germline CDR1 is SGDLS and CDR2 is YYNGEE. V lost 0 bases to trimming and J lost 5 bases; unmatched junction nucleotides: 6. The CDR3 extends over 15 amino acids. The CDR3 is CASSVAQGAGTEAFF. The CDR3 region has the DNA TGTGCCAGCAGCGTAGCTCAGGGGGCTGGAACTGAAGCTTTCTTT.

This clone was counted a few times. The V and J genes are TRBV10-1 and TRBJ1-1; 7 nucleotides match TRBD1. Germline loops: CDR1 WNHNN, CDR2 SYGVQD (reference sequence). The CDR3 covers 15 residues. V lost 5 bases and J lost 1; bases outside the gene matches: 7. This chain's CDR3 is CASSKLTGQNTEAFF. The CDR3 DNA reads TGCGCCAGCAGTAAGTTGACAGGGCAGAACACTGAAGCTTTCTTT.

CDR3 region: CASSHLTGNFEQYF. In DNA form, the CDR3 reads TGTGCCAGCAGCCATCTGACAGGTAATTTCGAGCAGTACTTC. V gene TRBV11-2 combines with J gene TRBJ2-7, with D tentatively TRBD1 (6 bases). Looked up from germline, CDR1 is SGHAT and CDR2 is FQNNGV. The CDR3 sequence is 14 residues long. With 5 bases removed from V and 6 bases from J, the gap between germline ends came to 17 bases.

This chain connects TRBV4-1 to TRBJ1-1; D is unclear. The V end was cut by 0 bases, the J end by 2 bases, with 10 bases between. Germline V gene sequence: CDR1 MGHRA, CDR2 YSYEKL. The CDR3 spans 15 residues. CDR3 sequence (DNA): TGCGCCAGCAGCCAAGATAGACTCCCTAACACTGAAGCTTTCTTT. Protein: CASSQDRLPNTEAFF.

The chain recombines TRBV7-2 with TRBJ2-2; D remains ambiguous. The V end was cut by 2 bases, the J end by 1 base, with 5 bases between. This CDR3 contains 14 residues. The V gene's germline CDR1 is SGHTA and CDR2 FQGNSA. CDR3 residues: CASSLTENTGELFF. The CDR3 region has the DNA TGTGCCAGCAGCTTAACTGAGAACACCGGGGAGCTGTTTTTT.

CDR3 nucleotides: TGTGCCAGCAGCTCGACAACAAATAGGGGGACTGAAGCTTTCTTT. Protein sequence: CASSSTTNRGTEAFF. The genes are TRBV5-6 and TRBJ1-1; the D gene is possibly TRBD1 (6 bases). CDR1 and CDR2 from the germline V gene are SGHDT and YYEEEE. V lost 3 bases and J lost 5, with 17 bases in between. This CDR3 spans 15 amino acids.

V usage is TRBV9 and J usage is TRBJ2-1, with 10 bases identical to TRBD2. The germline gives CDR1 SGDLS, CDR2 YYNGEE. This CDR3 comprises 14 residues. The V gene end was trimmed by 3 bases and the J gene end by 5 bases; junction bases not matched to a gene: 2. The CDR3 region has the DNA TGTGCCAGCAGCGGGACTAGCGGAAACAATGAGCAGTTCTTC. Protein product: CASSGTSGNNEQFF.

The chain recombines TRBV5-4 with TRBJ2-1, with 12 bases identical to TRBD2. Looked up from germline, CDR1 is SGHNT and CDR2 is YYREEE (reference sequence). V trimming: 3 bases; J trimming: 5 bases; junction bases outside the gene matches: 9. This CDR3 is built from 17 residues. The CDR3 coding sequence is TGTGCCAGCAGCTCCACCCCTCTAGCGGGAGGGGACAATGAGCAGTTCTTC. Amino acid sequence: CASSSTPLAGGDNEQFF.

The V and J genes are TRBV5-1 and TRBJ2-1; TRBD2 agrees at 8 bases. The V and J ends lost 6 bases and 6 bases, in that order; junction bases with no gene match: 5. The CDR3 contains 13 residues. CDR1 is SGHRS, CDR2 YFSETQ, per germline. The CDR3 nucleotides read TGCGCCAGCAACGGGCTAGCGGGCAATGAGCAGTTCTTC. This codes for CASNGLAGNEQFF. Filled out from reference TRBV5-1 and TRBJ2-1, the complete variable domain reads KAGVTQTPRYLIKTRGQQVTLSCSPISGHRSVSWYQQTPGQGLQFLFEYFSETQRNKGNFPGRFSGRQFSNSRSEMNVSTLELGDSALYLCASNGLAGNEQFFGPGTRLTVL.

DNA for the CDR3: TGCGCCAGCAGCCAAGTAAGGCAGGCCTATGGCTACACCTTC. It yields the protein CASSQVRQAYGYTF. The chain couples TRBV4-1 to TRBJ1-2; D gene ambiguous. Germline lookup yields CDR1 MGHRA and CDR2 YSYEKL. This CDR3 is 14 amino acids long. V gave up 1 base and J gave up 4 bases, with 10 bases separating them.

The chain recombines TRBV29-1 with TRBJ1-2; D might be TRBD1 (5 bases). Trimming removed 1 base from V and 6 bases from J, with 21 bases in between. Germline V gives CDR1 SQVTM, CDR2 ANQGSEA. The CDR3 runs to 16 residues. CDR3 residues: CSVEGRFGDLGNGYTF. The CDR3 DNA sequence: TGCAGCGTTGAAGGACGGTTTGGGGACTTAGGGAATGGCTACACCTTC.

The gene calls are TRBV5-1 and TRBJ2-1, with D uncertain. V lost 0 bases and J 5 bases, leaving 12 bases between the germline ends. Germline CDR1 and CDR2: SGHRS and YFSETQ. The CDR3 has 15 residues. The DNA for the CDR3 is TGCGCCAGCAGCTTGGTAGATATGCGGAACAATGAGCAGTTCTTC. This translates into CASSLVDMRNNEQFF.

V usage is TRBV7-3 and J usage is TRBJ2-3; 9 bases map to TRBD2. Germline assignment: CDR1 SGHTA and CDR2 FQGTGA. After removal of 7 bases from V and 3 bases from J, the junction contained 8 bases not matched to a gene. The CDR3 totals 15 residues. CDR3 residues: CASTLDSGGTDTQYF. The CDR3 nucleotides are TGTGCCAGCACCTTGGACAGCGGGGGGACAGATACGCAGTATTTT.

This clone was seen only once. CDR3 amino acids: CASSMTSAYEQYF. As DNA, the CDR3 is TGTGCCAGCAGCATGACTAGCGCTTACGAGCAGTACTTC. J is TRBJ2-7 and V is TRBV7-2, with TRBD2 matching 8 bases. The CDR3 totals 13 residues. Germline values: CDR1 SGHTA, CDR2 FQGNSA. With V trimmed by 5 bases and J by 4 bases, 4 bases remained unmatched.

This CDR3 is CASSQEAQGRQPQHF. CDR3 sequence (DNA): TGCGCCAGCAGCCAAGAGGCGCAGGGTCGGCAGCCCCAGCATTTT. This rearrangement joins TRBV4-3 to TRBJ1-5; maybe TRBD1 (5 bases). The CDR3 is 15 amino acids. Germline-derived CDR1 and CDR2 are LGHNA and YSLEER. Trimming removed 0 bases at V and 7 bases at J, with 13 bases between.

This rearrangement joins TRBV5-1 to TRBJ2-1; 10 nucleotides align to TRBD2. Germline CDR1 SGHRS, CDR2 YFSETQ. Losses at the gene ends were 1 base for V and 7 bases for J; bases not matched to a gene: 2. This CDR3 is 14 amino acids long. CDR3 nucleotide sequence: TGCGCCAGCAGCTTGACTAGCGGGACGAATGAGCAGTTCTTC. It translates to CASSLTSGTNEQFF.

The CDR3: CASSLVGTGTGISPLHF. CDR3 coding DNA: TGTGCCAGCAGCTTAGTAGGTACCGGGACAGGGATCTCACCCCTCCACTTT. The chain combines TRBV7-8 with TRBJ1-6, with 9 bases identical to TRBD1. This CDR3 spans 17 amino acids. The germline CDR1 and CDR2 sequences are SGHVS and FQNEAQ. The V segment lost 1 base and the J segment 10 bases; nucleotides outside the gene matches: 11.